Given below is one T cell receptor beta chain in context. Its antigen is unidentified. Germline V lookup: CDR1 SGHNT, CDR2 YYREEE (reference sequence). V was pared by 5 bases and J by 8 bases, with 21 bases between. This CDR3 region has 15 residues. MiXCR was run by TCRdb on the 5' RACE reads, yielding one entry per CDR3 protein. The sample lists some 150,000 distinct CDR3 sequences, roughly a tenth occurring once. This record comes from a study of T cells after yellow fever vaccination. Study results and caveats: Highly abundant clonotypes carried over from the bulk population could end up in FACS-sorted repertoires as contaminants. Boosting was followed by the reappearance of most primary-vaccination clones (less than 98% CD4, around 86% CD8).

The material sequenced was CD8+ T cells sorted from PBMCs, taken 45 days after the yellow fever booster vaccination. This clonotype was obtained from a young man who received the YFV17D yellow fever vaccine. This chain links TRBV5-4 with TRBJ2-3, with D tentatively TRBD1 or TRBD2 (5 bases each). In DNA form, the CDR3 reads TGTGCCAGCAGACGTTCCGGGACCCTTCCCGGTACGCAGTATTTT. Protein product: CASRRSGTLPGTQYF.